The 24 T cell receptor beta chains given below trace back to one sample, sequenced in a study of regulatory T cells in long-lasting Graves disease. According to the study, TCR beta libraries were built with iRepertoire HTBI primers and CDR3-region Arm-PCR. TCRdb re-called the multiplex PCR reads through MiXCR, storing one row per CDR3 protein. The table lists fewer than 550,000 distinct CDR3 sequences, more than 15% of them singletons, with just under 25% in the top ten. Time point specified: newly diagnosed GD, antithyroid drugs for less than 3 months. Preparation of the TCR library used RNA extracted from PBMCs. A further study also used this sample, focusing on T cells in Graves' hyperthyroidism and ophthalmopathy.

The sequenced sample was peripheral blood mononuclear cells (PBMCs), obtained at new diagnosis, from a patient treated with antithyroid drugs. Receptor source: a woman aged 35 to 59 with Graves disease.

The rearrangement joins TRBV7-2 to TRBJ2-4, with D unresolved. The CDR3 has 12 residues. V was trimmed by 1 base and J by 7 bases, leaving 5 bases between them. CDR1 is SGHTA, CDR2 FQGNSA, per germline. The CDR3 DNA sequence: TGTGCCAGCAGCTTAGAACTGAACATTCAGTACTTC. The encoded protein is CASSLELNIQYF.

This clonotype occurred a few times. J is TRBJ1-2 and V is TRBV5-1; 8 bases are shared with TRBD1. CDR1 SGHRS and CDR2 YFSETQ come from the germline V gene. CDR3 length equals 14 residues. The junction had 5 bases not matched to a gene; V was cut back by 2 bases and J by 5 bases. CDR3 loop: CASSLDRGPYGYTF. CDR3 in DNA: TGCGCCAGCAGCTTAGACAGGGGACCATATGGCTACACCTTC.

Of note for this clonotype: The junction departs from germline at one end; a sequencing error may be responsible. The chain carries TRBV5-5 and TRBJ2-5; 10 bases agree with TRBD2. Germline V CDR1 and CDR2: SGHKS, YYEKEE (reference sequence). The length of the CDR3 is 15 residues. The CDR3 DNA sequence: TGCGCCAGCAGCTTGGAGCTTAGCGGGGGGGAGACCCAGTACTTC. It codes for CASSLELSGGETQYF. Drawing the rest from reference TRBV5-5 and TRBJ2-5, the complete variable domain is DAGVTQSPTHLIKTRGQQVTLRCSPISGHKSVSWYQQVLGQGPQFIFQYYEKEERGRGNFPDRFSARQFPNYSSELNVNALLLGDSALYLCASSLELSGGETQYFGPGTRLLVL.

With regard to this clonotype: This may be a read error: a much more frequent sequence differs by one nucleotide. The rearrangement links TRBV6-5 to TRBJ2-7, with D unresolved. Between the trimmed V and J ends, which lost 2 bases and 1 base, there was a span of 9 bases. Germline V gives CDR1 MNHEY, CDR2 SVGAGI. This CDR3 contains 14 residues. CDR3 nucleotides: TGTGCCAGCAGTTACACGATAGCTTCCTACGAGCAGTACTTC. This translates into CASSYTIASYEQYF.

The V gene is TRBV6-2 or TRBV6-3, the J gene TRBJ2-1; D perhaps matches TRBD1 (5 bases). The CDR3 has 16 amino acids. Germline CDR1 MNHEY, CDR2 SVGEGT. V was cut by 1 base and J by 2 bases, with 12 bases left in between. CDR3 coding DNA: TGTGCCAGCAGTTACTACCCAGGGCAGGCCTACAATGAGCAGTTCTTC. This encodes CASSYYPGQAYNEQFF.

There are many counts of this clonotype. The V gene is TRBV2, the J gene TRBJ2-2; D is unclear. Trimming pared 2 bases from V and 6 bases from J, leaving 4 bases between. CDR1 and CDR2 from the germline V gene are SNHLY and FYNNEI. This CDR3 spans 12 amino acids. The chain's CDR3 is CASSELAGELFF. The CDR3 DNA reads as TGTGCCAGCAGTGAACTAGCCGGGGAGCTGTTTTTT.

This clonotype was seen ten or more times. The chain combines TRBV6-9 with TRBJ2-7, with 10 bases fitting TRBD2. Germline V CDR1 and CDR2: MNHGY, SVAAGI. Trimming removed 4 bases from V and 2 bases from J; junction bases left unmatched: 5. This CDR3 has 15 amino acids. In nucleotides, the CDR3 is TGTGCCAGCAGTTTTACTAGCGGGGTTCCCTACGAGCAGTACTTC. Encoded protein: CASSFTSGVPYEQYF.

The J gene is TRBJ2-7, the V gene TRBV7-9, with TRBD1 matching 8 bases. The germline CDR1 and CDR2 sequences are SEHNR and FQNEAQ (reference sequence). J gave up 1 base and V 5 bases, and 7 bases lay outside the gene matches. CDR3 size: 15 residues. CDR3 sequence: CASSTGQGHSYEQYF. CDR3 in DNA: TGTGCCAGCAGCACAGGACAGGGACATTCCTACGAGCAGTACTTC.

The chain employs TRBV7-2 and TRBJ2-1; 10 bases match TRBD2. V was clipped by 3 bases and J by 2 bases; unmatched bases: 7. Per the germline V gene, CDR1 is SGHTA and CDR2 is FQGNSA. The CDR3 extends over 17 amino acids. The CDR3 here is CASSFPAGTSAYNEQFF. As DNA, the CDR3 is TGTGCCAGCAGCTTCCCCGCCGGGACTAGCGCCTACAATGAGCAGTTCTTC.

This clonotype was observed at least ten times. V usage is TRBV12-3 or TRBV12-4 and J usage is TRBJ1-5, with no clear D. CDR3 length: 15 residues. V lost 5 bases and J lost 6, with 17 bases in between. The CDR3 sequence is CASSPTSGWGQPQHF. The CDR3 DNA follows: TGTGCCAGCAGTCCAACCTCGGGGTGGGGTCAGCCCCAGCATTTT.

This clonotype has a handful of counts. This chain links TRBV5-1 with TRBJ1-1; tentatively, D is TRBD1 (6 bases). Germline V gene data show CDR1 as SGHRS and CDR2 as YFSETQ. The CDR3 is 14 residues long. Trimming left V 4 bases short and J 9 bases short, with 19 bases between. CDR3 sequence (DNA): TGCGCCAGCAGCCAAATGCCGGGGGCTGGACAAGCTTTCTTT. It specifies CASSQMPGAGQAFF.

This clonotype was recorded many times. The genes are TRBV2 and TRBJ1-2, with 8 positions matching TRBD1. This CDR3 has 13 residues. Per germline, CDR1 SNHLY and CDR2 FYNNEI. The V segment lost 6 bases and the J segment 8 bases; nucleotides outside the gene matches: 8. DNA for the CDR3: TGTGCCAGCAGCGGACAGGGAGGGTGGGGCTACACCTTC. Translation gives CASSGQGGWGYTF.

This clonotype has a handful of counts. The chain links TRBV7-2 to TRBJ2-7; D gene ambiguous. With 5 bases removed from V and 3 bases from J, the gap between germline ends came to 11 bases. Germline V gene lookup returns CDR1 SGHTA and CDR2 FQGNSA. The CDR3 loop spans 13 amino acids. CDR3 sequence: CASSPTSHYEQYF. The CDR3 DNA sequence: TGTGCCAGCAGCCCCACCTCCCACTACGAGCAGTACTTC.

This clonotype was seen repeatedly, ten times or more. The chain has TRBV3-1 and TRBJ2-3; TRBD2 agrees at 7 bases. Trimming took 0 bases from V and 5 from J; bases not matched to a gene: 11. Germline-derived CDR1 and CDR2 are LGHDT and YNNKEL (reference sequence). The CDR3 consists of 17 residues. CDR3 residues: CASSQDWGAGTLDTQYF. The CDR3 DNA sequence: TGTGCCAGCAGCCAAGATTGGGGAGCGGGGACGTTAGATACGCAGTATTTT.

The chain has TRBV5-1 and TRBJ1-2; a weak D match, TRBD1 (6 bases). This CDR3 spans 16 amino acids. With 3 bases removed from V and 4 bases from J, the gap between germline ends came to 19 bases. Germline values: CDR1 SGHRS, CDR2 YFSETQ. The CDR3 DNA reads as TGCGCCAGCAGCTCCTCGGGGGCAGGTACGATCTATGGCTACACCTTC. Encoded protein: CASSSSGAGTIYGYTF.

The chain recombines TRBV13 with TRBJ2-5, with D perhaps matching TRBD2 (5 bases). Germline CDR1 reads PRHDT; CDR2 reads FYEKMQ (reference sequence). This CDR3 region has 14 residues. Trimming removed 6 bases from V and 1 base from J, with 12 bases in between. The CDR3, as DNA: TGTGCCAGCAGGGGCTCCGGGGTCCAAGAGACCCAGTACTTC. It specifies CASRGSGVQETQYF.

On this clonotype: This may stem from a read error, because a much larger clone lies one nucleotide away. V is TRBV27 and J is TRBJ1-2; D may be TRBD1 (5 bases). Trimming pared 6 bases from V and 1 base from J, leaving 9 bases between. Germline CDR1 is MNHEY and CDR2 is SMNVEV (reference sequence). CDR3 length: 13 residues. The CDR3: CASRGRLNYGYTF. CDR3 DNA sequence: TGTGCCAGCAGGGGACGGCTTAACTATGGCTACACCTTC.

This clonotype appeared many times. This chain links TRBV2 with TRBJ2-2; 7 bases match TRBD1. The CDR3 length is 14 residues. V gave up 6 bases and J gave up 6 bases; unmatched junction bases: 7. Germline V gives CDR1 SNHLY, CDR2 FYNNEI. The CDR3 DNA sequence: TGTGCCAGCAGAGATAACAGGGGAGCCGGGGAGCTGTTTTTT. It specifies CASRDNRGAGELFF.

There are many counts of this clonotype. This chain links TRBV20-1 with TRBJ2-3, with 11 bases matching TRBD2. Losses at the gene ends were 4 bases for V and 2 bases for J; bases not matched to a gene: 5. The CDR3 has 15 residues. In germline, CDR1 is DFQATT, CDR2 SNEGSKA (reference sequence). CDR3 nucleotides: TGCAGTGCTAAACCGGGACTAGCGGACACAGATACGCAGTATTTT. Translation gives CSAKPGLADTDTQYF.

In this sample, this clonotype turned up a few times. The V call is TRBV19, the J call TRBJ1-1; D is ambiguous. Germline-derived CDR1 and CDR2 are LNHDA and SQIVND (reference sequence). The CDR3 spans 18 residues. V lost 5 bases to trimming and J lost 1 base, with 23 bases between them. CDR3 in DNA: TGTGCCAGTAGTTATATCCCCCGTTTCTCCGCCTCGAACACTGAAGCTTTCTTT. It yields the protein CASSYIPRFSASNTEAFF.

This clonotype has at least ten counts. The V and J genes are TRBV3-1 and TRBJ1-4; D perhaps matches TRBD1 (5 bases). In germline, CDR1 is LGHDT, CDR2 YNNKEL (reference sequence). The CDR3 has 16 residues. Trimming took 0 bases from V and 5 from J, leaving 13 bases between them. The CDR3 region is CASSQDGSWGNEKLFF. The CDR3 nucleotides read TGTGCCAGCAGCCAAGACGGATCTTGGGGGAATGAAAAACTGTTTTTT.

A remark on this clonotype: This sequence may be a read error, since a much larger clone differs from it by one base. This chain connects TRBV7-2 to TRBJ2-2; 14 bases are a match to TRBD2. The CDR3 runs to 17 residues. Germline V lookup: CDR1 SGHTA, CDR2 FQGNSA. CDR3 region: CASSYPGTSGGSGELLF. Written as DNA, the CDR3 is TGTGCCAGCAGCTACCCCGGGACTAGCGGGGGTAGCGGGGAGCTGCTTTTT.

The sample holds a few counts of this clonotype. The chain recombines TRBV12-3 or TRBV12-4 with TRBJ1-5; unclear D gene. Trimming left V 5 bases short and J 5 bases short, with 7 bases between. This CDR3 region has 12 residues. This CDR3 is CASSKSDQPQHF. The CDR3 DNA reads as TGTGCCAGCAGTAAGTCGGATCAGCCCCAGCATTTT.

CDR3 region: CASSERTGTGYGYTF. The CDR3 nucleotides read TGTGCCAGCAGCGAACGAACCGGGACAGGCTATGGCTACACCTTC. The J gene is TRBJ1-2, the V gene TRBV7-2; 8 bases fit TRBD1. Germline CDR1 reads SGHTA; CDR2 reads FQGNSA. This CDR3 contains 15 residues. J lost 4 bases, V lost 5 bases, and 9 bases had no gene match.